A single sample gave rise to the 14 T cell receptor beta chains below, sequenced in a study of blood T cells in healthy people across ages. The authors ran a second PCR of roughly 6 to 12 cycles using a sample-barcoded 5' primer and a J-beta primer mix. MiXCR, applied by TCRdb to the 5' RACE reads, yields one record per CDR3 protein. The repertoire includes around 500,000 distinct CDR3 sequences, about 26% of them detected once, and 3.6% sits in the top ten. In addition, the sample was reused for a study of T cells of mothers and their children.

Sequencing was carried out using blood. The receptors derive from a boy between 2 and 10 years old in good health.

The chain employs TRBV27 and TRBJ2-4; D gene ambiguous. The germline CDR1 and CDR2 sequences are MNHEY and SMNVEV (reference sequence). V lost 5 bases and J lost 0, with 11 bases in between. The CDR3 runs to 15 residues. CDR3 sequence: CASSLRALAKNIQYF. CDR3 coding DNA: TGTGCCAGCAGTCTTCGGGCCCTAGCCAAAAACATTCAGTACTTC.

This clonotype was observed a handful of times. CDR3 coding DNA: TGTGCCAGCAGGATTAGCGGGAGCGTCTACAATGAGCAGTTCTTC. Its protein product is CASRISGSVYNEQFF. V gene TRBV6-5 combines with J gene TRBJ2-1, with 9 bases that match TRBD2. The V and J ends lost 6 bases and 3 bases, in that order; junction bases with no gene match: 6. Germline-derived CDR1 and CDR2 are MNHEY and SVGAGI. The CDR3 extends over 15 amino acids.

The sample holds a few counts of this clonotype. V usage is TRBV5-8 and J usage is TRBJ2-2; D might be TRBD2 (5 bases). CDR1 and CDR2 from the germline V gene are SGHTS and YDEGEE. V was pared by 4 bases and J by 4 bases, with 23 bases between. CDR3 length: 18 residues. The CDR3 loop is CASSLRQGSGSFTGELFF. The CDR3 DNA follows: TGTGCCAGCAGCCTTCGCCAAGGGAGTGGGTCTTTCACCGGGGAGCTGTTTTTT.

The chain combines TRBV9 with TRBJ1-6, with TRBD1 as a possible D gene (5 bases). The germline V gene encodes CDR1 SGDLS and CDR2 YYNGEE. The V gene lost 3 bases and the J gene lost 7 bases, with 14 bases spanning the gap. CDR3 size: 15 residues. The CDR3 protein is CASSAEGVANSPLHF. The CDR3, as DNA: TGTGCCAGCAGCGCCGAAGGGGTGGCGAATTCACCCCTCCACTTT.

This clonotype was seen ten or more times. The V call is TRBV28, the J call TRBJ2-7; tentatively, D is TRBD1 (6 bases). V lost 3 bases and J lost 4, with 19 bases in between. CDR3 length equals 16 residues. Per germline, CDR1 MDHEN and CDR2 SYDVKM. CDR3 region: CASSFERRDTEYEQYF. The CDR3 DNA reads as TGTGCCAGCAGTTTCGAGCGCCGGGACACCGAATACGAGCAGTACTTC.

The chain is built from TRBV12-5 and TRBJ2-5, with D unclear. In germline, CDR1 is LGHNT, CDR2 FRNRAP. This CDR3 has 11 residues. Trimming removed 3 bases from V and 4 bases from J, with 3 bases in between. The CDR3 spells CASGLVETQYF. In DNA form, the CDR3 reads TGTGCTAGTGGTTTAGTAGAGACCCAGTACTTC.

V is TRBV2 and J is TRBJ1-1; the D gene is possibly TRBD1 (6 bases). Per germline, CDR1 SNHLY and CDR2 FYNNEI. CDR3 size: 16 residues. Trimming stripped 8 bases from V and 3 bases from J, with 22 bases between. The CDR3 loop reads CASGWRQVYSDTEAFF. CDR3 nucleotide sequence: TGTGCCAGCGGATGGAGACAGGTATACTCGGACACTGAAGCTTTCTTT.

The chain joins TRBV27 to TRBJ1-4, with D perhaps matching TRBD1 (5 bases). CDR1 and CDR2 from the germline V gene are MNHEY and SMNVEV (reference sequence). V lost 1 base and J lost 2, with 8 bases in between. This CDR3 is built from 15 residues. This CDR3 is CASSLWQGTNEKLFF. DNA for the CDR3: TGTGCCAGCAGTTTATGGCAGGGCACTAATGAAAAACTGTTTTTT.

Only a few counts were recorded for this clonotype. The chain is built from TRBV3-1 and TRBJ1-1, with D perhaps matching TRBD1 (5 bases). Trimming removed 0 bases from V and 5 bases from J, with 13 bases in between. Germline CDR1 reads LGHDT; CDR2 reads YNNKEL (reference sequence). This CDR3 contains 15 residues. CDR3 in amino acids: CASSQEPGIRTEAFF. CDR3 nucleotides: TGTGCCAGCAGCCAAGAACCAGGGATTCGAACTGAAGCTTTCTTT.

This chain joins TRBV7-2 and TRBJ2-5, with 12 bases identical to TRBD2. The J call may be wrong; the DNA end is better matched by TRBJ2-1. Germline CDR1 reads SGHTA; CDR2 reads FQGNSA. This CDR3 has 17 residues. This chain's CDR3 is CASSLEGLAGPYNEQFF. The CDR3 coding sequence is TGTGCCAGCAGCTTAGAAGGACTAGCGGGACCCTACAATGAGCAGTTCTTC.

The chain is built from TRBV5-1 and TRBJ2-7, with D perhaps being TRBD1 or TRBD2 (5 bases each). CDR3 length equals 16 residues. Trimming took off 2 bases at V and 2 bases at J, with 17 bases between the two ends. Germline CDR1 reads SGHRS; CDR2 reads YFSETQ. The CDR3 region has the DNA TGCGCCAGCAGCTTTGGTAGTGACAGAGGGACCTACGAGCAGTACTTC. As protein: CASSFGSDRGTYEQYF.

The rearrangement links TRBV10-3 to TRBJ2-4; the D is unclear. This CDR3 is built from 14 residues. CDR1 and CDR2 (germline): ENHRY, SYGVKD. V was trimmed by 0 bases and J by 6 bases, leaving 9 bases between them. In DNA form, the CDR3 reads TGTGCCATCAGTGAGTCCAGCAAGCCAAACATTCAGTACTTC. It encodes CAISESSKPNIQYF.

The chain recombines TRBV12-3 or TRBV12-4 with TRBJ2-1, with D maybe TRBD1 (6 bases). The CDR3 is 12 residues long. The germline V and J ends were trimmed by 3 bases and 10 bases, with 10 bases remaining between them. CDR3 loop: CASSFPGDEQFF. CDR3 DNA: TGTGCCAGCAGTTTCCCAGGGGACGAGCAGTTCTTC.

The CDR3 sequence: CAWSPGPLSGGYTF. Written as DNA, the CDR3 is TGTGCCTGGAGCCCCGGACCGCTTTCGGGCGGCTACACCTTC. V usage is TRBV30 and J usage is TRBJ1-2; D is unresolved. The V gene lost 3 bases and the J gene lost 8 bases, with 19 bases spanning the gap. The CDR3 contains 14 residues. Germline loops: CDR1 GTSNPN, CDR2 SVGIG (reference sequence).